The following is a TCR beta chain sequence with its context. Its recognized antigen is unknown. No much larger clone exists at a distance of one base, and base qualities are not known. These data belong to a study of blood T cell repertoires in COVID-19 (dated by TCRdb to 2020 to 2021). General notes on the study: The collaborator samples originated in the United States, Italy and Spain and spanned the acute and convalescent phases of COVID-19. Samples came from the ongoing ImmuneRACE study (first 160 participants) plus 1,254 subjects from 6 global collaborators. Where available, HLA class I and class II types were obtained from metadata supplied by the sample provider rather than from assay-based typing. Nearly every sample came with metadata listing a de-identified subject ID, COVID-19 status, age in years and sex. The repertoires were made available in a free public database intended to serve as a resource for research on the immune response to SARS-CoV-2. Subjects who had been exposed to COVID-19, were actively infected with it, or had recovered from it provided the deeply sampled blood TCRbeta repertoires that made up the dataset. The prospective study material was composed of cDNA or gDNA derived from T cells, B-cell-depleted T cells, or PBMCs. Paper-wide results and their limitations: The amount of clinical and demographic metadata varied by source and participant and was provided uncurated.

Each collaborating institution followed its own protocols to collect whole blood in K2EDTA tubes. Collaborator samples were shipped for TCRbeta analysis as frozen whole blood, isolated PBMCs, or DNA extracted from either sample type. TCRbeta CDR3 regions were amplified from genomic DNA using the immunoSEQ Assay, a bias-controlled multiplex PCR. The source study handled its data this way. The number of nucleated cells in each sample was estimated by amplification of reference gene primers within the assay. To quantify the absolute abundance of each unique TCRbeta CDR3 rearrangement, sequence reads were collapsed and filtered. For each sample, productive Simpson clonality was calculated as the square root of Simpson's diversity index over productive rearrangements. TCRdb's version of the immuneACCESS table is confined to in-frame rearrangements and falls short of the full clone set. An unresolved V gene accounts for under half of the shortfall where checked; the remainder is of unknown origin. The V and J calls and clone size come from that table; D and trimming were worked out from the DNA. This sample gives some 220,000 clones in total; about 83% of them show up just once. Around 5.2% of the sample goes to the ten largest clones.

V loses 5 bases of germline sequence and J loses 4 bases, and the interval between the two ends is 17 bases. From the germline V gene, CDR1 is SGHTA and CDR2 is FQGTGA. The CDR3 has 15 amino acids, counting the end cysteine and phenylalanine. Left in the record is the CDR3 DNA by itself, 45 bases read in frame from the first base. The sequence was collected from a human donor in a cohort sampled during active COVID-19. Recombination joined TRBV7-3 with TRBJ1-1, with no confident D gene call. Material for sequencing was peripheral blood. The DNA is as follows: TGTGCCAGCAGCCGTACCCCAGGCCGTAGCACTGAAGCTTTCTTT. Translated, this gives CASSRTPGRSTEAFF.